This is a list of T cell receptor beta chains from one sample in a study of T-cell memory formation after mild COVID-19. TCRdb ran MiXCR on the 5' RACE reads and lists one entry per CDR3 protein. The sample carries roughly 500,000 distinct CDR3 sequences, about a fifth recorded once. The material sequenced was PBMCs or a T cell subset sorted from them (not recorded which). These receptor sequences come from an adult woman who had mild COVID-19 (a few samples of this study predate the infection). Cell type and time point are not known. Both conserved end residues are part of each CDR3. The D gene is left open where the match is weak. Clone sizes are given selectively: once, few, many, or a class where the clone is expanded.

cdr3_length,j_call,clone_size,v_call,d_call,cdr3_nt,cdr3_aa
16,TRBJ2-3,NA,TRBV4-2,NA,TGTGCCAGCAGCCAAGAAGTGGCGCATGTCAGGGATACGCAGTATTTT,CASSQEVAHVRDTQYF
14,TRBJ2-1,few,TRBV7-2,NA,TGTGCCAGCAGCTTAGGACTAGATTACAATGAGCAGTTCTTC,CASSLGLDYNEQFF
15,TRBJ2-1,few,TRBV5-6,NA,TGTGCCAGCAGCTTGTGGGTTTACGCCTACAATGAGCAGTTCTTC,CASSLWVYAYNEQFF
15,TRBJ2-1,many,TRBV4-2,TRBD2,TGTGCCAGCAGCCAAGGACTAGCGGGAGTTAATGAGCAGTTCTTC,CASSQGLAGVNEQFF
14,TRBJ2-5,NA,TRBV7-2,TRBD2,TGTGCCAGCAGGATGGGACTAGCCAAAGAGACCCAGTACTTC,CASRMGLAKETQYF
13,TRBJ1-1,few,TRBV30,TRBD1,TGTGCCTGGAGTTCCGGGACAGGGGAGAAAGCTTTCTTT,CAWSSGTGEKAFF
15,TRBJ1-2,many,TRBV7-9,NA,TGTGCCAGCAGCTTAGCCGGGGCAGGGGCCTATGGCTACACCTTC,CASSLAGAGAYGYTF
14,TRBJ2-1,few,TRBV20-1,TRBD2,TGCAGTGCTGCTGGGACTAGCTCCTACAATGAGCAGTTCTTC,CSAAGTSSYNEQFF
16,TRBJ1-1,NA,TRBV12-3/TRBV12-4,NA,TGTGCCAGCAGCCCGCCCCTAACAGGATCGAACACTGAAGCTTTCTTT,CASSPPLTGSNTEAFF
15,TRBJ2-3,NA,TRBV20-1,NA,TGCAGTGTCGCGGAACCTAGCGAGGGCACAGATACGCAGTATTTT,CSVAEPSEGTDTQYF
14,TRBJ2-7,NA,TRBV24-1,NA,TGTGCCACCAGTGACCCGGACCGCCGGGGAGGGCAGTACTTC,CATSDPDRRGGQYF
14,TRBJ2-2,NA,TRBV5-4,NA,TGTGCCAGCAGCGCCACTATGAACACCGGGGAGCTGTTTTTT,CASSATMNTGELFF
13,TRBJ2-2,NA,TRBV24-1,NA,TGTGCCACTTCAGGGGATCTGACCGGGGAGCTGTTTTTT,CATSGDLTGELFF
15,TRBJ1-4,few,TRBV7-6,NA,TGTGCCAGCAGCTTAGCCAGGGGATTTGGTGAAAAACTGTTTTTT,CASSLARGFGEKLFF
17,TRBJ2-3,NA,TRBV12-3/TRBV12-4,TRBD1,TGTGCCAGCAGTCCGGGACAGGGGGTTTTGGTAACAGATACGCAGTATTTT,CASSPGQGVLVTDTQYF
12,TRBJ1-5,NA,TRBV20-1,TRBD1,TGCAGTGCTTCCGGGACAGGGGGAGCCCAGCATTTT,CSASGTGGAQHF
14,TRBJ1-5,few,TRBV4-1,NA,TGCGCCAGCAGCCTATCGGACGGTCCGGGGCCCCAGCATTTT,CASSLSDGPGPQHF
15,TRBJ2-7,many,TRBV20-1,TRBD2,TGCAGTGCGGTGACTAGCGGGAGGTCAGGGTACGAGCAGTACTTC,CSAVTSGRSGYEQYF
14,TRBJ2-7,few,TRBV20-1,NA,TGCAGTGCTAGAGTTGGGGGCGCCGCCTACGAGCAGTACTTC,CSARVGGAAYEQYF
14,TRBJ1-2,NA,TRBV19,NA,TGTGCCAGTAGCCGGACAGCCACTAACTATGGCTACACCTTC,CASSRTATNYGYTF
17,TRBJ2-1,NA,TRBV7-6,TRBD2,TGTGCCAGCAGCTTAGGGATAGCGGGAGCCTACTACAATGAGCAGTTCTTC,CASSLGIAGAYYNEQFF
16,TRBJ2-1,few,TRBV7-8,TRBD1,TGTGCCAGCAGCGCTACGGCCGGGACAGGGGTCAATGAGCAGTTCTTC,CASSATAGTGVNEQFF
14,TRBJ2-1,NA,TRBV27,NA,TGTGCCAGCAGTACCTTAAGATTATCCGGGAAGCAGTTCTTC,CASSTLRLSGKQFF
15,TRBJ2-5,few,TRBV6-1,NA,TGTGCCAGCAGTGAATCGGCCAACACTCAAGAGACCCAGTACTTC,CASSESANTQETQYF
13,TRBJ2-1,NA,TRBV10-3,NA,TGTGCCATCAGGAGGGGGACGGGAAATGAGCAGTTCTTC,CAIRRGTGNEQFF
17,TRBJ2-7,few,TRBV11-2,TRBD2,TGTGCCAGCAGCTTAGGGTGGACTAGCGGGGGAACCTACGAGCAGTACTTC,CASSLGWTSGGTYEQYF
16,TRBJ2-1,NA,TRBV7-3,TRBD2,TGTGCCAGCAGCTTAACGGCGGGAGGCGCCTTGTATGAGCAGTTCTTC,CASSLTAGGALYEQFF
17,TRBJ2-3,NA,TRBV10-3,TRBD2,TGTGCCATCAGTGGGCACACTAGCGGGGGAAGCACAGATACGCAGTATTTT,CAISGHTSGGSTDTQYF
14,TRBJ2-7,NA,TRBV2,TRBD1,TGTGCCCATGGAATCCCGGGACAGGGTTACGAGCAGTACTTC,CAHGIPGQGYEQYF
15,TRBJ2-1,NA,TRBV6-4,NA,TGTGCCAGCAGTGAGGGGCTAGCCTCCTACAATGAGCAGTTCTTC,CASSEGLASYNEQFF
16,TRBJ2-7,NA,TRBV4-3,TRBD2,TGCGCCAGCAGCCGGTTGCTGGGACTAGCGGAGTACGAGCAGTACTTC,CASSRLLGLAEYEQYF
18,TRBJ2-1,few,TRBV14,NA,TGTGCCAGCAGCCCTAGGCGGCGGGGCCCCCGTTGGTACAATGAGCAGTTCTTC,CASSPRRRGPRWYNEQFF
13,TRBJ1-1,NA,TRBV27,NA,TGTGCCAGCAGTTGGGACATGAACACTGAAGCTTTCTTT,CASSWDMNTEAFF
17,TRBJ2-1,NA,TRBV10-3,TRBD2,TGTGCCATCAAGGGCCCTAGCGGGAGTGCCAGCTACAATGAGCAGTTCTTC,CAIKGPSGSASYNEQFF